Shown below are 18 T cell receptor beta chains from a single sample sequenced in a study of blood T cell repertoires in COVID-19. TCRdb keeps only in-frame clones here, not all; method: immunoSEQ multiplex PCR. The repertoire holds around 400,000 clones, with approximately 87% as singletons. The specimen was peripheral blood. The receptors come from a woman aged 60-70 years with COVID-19, enrolled during active disease.

The chain recombines TRBV7-9 with TRBJ2-7; 7 nucleotides align to TRBD1. V lost 3 bases, J lost 3 bases, and 14 bases stayed unmatched. The CDR3 covers 17 residues. Germline CDR1 reads SEHNR; CDR2 reads FQNEAQ (reference sequence). The CDR3 sequence: CASSFLLGRGNHYEQYF. The CDR3 region has the DNA TGTGCCAGCAGCTTTTTATTGGGCAGGGGGAACCACTACGAGCAGTACTTC.

The chain joins TRBV2 to TRBJ2-3, with TRBD1 matching 10 bases. V was pared by 6 bases and J by 1 base, with 10 bases of the junction left unmatched. The CDR3 runs 17 residues. Germline CDR1 reads SNHLY; CDR2 reads FYNNEI. The CDR3 loop reads CASSLGIGTGGTDTQYF. In DNA, the CDR3 is TGTGCCAGCAGCCTAGGGATCGGGACAGGGGGCACAGATACGCAGTATTTT.

The V call is TRBV5-1, the J call TRBJ1-1, with TRBD1 as a possible D gene (5 bases). The CDR3 totals 15 residues. The ends were cut back, 0 bases at V and 4 bases at J, with 13 bases in the middle. Germline CDR1 SGHRS, CDR2 YFSETQ. The DNA for the CDR3 is TGCGCCAGCAGCTTGGCCGGGGGGTATAGCACTGAAGCTTTCTTT. Residues: CASSLAGGYSTEAFF. The full variable domain, with the rest looked up from reference TRBV5-1 and TRBJ1-1, is KAGVTQTPRYLIKTRGQQVTLSCSPISGHRSVSWYQQTPGQGLQFLFEYFSETQRNKGNFPGRFSGRQFSNSRSEMNVSTLELGDSALYLCASSLAGGYSTEAFFGQGTRLTVV.

This clone was picked up one time. V usage is TRBV7-3 and J usage is TRBJ1-6; tentative D call: TRBD1 (5 bases). Germline assignment: CDR1 SGHTA and CDR2 FQGTGA. CDR3 length: 17 residues. V lost 1 base and J lost 7, with 17 bases in between. CDR3 sequence (DNA): TGTGCCAGCAGCTTAAGGGGTCAGGGCCCCTTAAATTCACCCCTCCACTTT. It translates to CASSLRGQGPLNSPLHF.

The chain has TRBV18 and TRBJ2-7, with 10 bases aligning to TRBD1. This CDR3 spans 16 amino acids. CDR1 and CDR2 (germline): KGHSH, LQKENI. The V and J ends lost 1 base and 6 bases, in that order; junction bases with no gene match: 9. The CDR3 loop is CASSPLSSGTGVEQYF. The CDR3, as DNA: TGTGCCAGCTCACCACTCTCGTCCGGGACAGGGGTCGAGCAGTACTTC.

This clone was detected only a few times. The chain uses TRBV9 and TRBJ2-7, with 9 bases lining up with TRBD1. Germline loops: CDR1 SGDLS, CDR2 YYNGEE. The CDR3 contains 13 residues. Trimming removed 3 bases from V and 6 bases from J; junction bases left unmatched: 4. The CDR3 loop is CASSAGTGIEQYF. The CDR3 region has the DNA TGTGCCAGCAGCGCAGGGACAGGGATCGAGCAGTACTTC.

The CDR3 spells CASSQEDGSYEQYF. In nucleotides, the CDR3 is TGCGCCAGCAGCCAGGAGGACGGATCCTACGAGCAGTACTTC. V gene TRBV4-1 combines with J gene TRBJ2-7, with TRBD2 as a possible D gene (5 bases). Trimming cost V 3 bases and J 1 base, with 10 bases left between them. This CDR3 region has 14 residues. From germline, CDR1 is MGHRA and CDR2 YSYEKL.

The CDR3 DNA reads as TGTGCCAGCAGCTTGGGAAGCTTTAACTATGGCTACACCTTC. Its translation is CASSLGSFNYGYTF. The V gene is TRBV5-4, the J gene TRBJ1-2, with D hard to call. Germline V CDR1 and CDR2: SGHNT, YYREEE (reference sequence). V gave up 0 bases and J gave up 1 base, with 7 bases separating them. The CDR3 sequence is 14 residues long.

The V call is TRBV4-1, the J call TRBJ2-5; a possible D gene is TRBD1 (5 bases). CDR3 length: 16 residues. Between the trimmed V and J ends, which lost 2 bases and 2 bases, there was a span of 15 bases. CDR1 and CDR2 from the germline V gene are MGHRA and YSYEKL. This CDR3 reads CASSQSRWTPQETQYF. The CDR3, as DNA: TGCGCCAGCAGCCAAAGCAGATGGACACCTCAAGAGACCCAGTACTTC.

Only one count was recorded for this clone. The chain links TRBV19 to TRBJ1-5; no reliable D call. The CDR3 has 16 residues. Per the germline V gene, CDR1 is LNHDA and CDR2 is SQIVND (reference sequence). V was cut by 2 bases and J by 1 base, with 12 bases left in between. The CDR3, as DNA: TGTGCCAGTAGTATAAGAGGGTCTAGCAGCAATCAGCCCCAGCATTTT. Translating it yields CASSIRGSSSNQPQHF. The complete variable domain, with remaining parts taken from reference TRBV19 and TRBJ1-5, reads DGGITQSPKYLFRKEGQNVTLSCEQNLNHDAMYWYRQDPGQGLRLIYYSQIVNDFQKGDIAEGYSVSREKKESFPLTVTSAQKNPTAFYLCASSIRGSSSNQPQHFGDGTRLSIL.

The chain employs TRBV5-1 and TRBJ1-1, with D unclear. Germline-derived CDR1 and CDR2 are SGHRS and YFSETQ. This CDR3 has 14 residues. V was pared by 0 bases and J by 5 bases, with 11 bases between. The CDR3 loop is CASSLGPSGTEAFF. CDR3 nucleotide sequence: TGCGCCAGCAGCTTGGGGCCGTCGGGGACTGAAGCTTTCTTT.

The V call is TRBV5-6, the J call TRBJ1-3; tentative D call: TRBD1 (6 bases). There are 17 residues in the CDR3. V lost 1 base and J lost 0, with 14 bases in between. Germline V gene data show CDR1 as SGHDT and CDR2 as YYEEEE. The CDR3 bases are TGTGCCAGCAGCTTGTGGGGGCAGCCGCCCTCTGGAAACACCATATATTTT. It yields the protein CASSLWGQPPSGNTIYF.

The chain combines TRBV19 with TRBJ2-1, with 10 nucleotides matching TRBD1. In germline, CDR1 is LNHDA, CDR2 SQIVND (reference sequence). With 7 bases clipped from V and 8 bases from J, the junction kept 11 bases outside the gene matches. The CDR3 is made up of 15 amino acids. The CDR3 sequence: CASKRDRGFGDEQFF. DNA for the CDR3: TGTGCCAGTAAACGGGACAGGGGATTTGGGGATGAGCAGTTCTTC.

The genes are TRBV5-1 and TRBJ2-4; D perhaps matches TRBD1 (5 bases). The V gene's germline CDR1 is SGHRS and CDR2 YFSETQ. Trimming removed 3 bases at V and 2 bases at J, with 24 bases between. The CDR3 sequence is 19 residues long. The CDR3 spells CASSSQTQGMRTTKNIQYF. The CDR3 DNA reads TGCGCCAGCAGCTCGCAAACCCAGGGAATGAGGACGACCAAAAACATTCAGTACTTC.

The chain is built from TRBV7-9 and TRBJ1-1; D not resolved. Trimming took off 0 bases at V and 8 bases at J, with 7 bases between the two ends. Per the germline V gene, CDR1 is SEHNR and CDR2 is FQNEAQ (reference sequence). The CDR3 totals 12 residues. This chain's CDR3 is CASSLAPREAFF. The CDR3 DNA reads TGTGCCAGCAGCTTAGCGCCCAGGGAAGCTTTCTTT.

This clone was detected only a few times. V and J are TRBV4-1 and TRBJ2-2, with D maybe TRBD1 (6 bases). The germline CDR1 and CDR2 sequences are MGHRA and YSYEKL. CDR3 length equals 15 residues. V was cut by 4 bases and J by 5 bases, with 14 bases left in between. In DNA, the CDR3 is TGCGCCAGCAGCCCTGAAGGGGGAGATACCGGGGAGCTGTTTTTT. It translates to CASSPEGGDTGELFF.

This clone was detected only once. J is TRBJ1-3 and V is TRBV5-6; 7 bases are a match to TRBD1. The CDR3 consists of 16 residues. The germline CDR1 and CDR2 sequences are SGHDT and YYEEEE. Unmatched junction bases numbered 8, after V lost 5 bases and J lost 0 bases. This CDR3 reads CASRTRQGRSGNTIYF. The CDR3 coding sequence is TGTGCCAGCAGGACCAGACAGGGACGCTCTGGAAACACCATATATTTT.

V usage is TRBV5-1 and J usage is TRBJ2-1; possible D gene TRBD1, 5 bases. The V gene lost 0 bases and the J gene lost 3 bases, with 10 bases spanning the gap. The germline gives CDR1 SGHRS, CDR2 YFSETQ. The CDR3 consists of 15 residues. The CDR3 loop reads CASSLAAGNYNEQFF. The CDR3, as DNA: TGCGCCAGCAGCTTGGCCGCAGGGAACTACAATGAGCAGTTCTTC.